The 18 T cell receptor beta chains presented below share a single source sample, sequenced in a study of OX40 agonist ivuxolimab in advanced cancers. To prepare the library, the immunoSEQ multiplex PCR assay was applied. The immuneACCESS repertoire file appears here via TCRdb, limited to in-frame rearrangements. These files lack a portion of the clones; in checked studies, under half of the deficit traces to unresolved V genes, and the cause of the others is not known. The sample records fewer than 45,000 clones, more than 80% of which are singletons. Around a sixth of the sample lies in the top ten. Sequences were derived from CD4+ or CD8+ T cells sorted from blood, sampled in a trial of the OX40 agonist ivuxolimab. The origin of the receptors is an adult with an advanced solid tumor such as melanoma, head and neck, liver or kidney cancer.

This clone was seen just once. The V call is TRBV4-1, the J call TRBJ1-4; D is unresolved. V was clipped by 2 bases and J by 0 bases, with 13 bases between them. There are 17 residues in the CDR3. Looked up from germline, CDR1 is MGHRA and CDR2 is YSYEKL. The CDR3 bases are TGCGCCAGCAGCCAAAGGGCGGGCTCTGCAACTAATGAAAAACTGTTTTTT. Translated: CASSQRAGSATNEKLFF.

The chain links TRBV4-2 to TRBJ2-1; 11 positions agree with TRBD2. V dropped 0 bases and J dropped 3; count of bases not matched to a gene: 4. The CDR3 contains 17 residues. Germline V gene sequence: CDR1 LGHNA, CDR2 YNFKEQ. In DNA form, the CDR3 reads TGTGCCAGCAGCCAAGACTCACTAGCGGGAGTCTACAATGAGCAGTTCTTC. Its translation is CASSQDSLAGVYNEQFF.

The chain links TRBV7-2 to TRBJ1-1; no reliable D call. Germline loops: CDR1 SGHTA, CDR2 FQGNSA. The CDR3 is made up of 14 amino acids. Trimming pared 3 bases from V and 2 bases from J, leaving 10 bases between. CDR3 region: CASSLQQINTEAFF. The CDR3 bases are TGTGCCAGCAGCTTGCAGCAAATAAACACTGAAGCTTTCTTT.

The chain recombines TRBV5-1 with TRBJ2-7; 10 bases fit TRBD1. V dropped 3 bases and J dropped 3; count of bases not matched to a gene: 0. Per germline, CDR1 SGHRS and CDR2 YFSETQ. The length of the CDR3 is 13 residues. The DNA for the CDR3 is TGCGCCAGCAGCTGGACAGGGGGCTACGAGCAGTACTTC. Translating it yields CASSWTGGYEQYF. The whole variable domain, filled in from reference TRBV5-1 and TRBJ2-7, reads KAGVTQTPRYLIKTRGQQVTLSCSPISGHRSVSWYQQTPGQGLQFLFEYFSETQRNKGNFPGRFSGRQFSNSRSEMNVSTLELGDSALYLCASSWTGGYEQYFGPGTRLTVT.

CDR3 in amino acids: CASSPTGGYGYTF. DNA of the CDR3: TGTGCCAGCAGCCCAACAGGGGGCTATGGCTACACCTTC. The rearrangement joins TRBV4-2 to TRBJ1-2; TRBD1 aligns across 8 bases. There are 13 residues in the CDR3. Looked up from germline, CDR1 is LGHNA and CDR2 is YNFKEQ. Trimming removed 4 bases from V and 4 bases from J; junction bases left unmatched: 2.

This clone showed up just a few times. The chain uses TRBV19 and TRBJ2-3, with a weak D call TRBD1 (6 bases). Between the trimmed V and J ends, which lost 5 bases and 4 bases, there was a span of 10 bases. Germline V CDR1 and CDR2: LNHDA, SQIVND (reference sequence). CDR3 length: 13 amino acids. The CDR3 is CASSFRQADTQYF. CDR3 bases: TGTGCCAGTAGTTTCAGACAGGCAGATACGCAGTATTTT.

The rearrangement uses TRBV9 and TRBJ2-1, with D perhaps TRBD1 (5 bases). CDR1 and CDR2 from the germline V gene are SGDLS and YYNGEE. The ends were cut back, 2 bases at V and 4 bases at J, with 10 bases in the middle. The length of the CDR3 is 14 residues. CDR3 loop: CASSVGPAYNEQFF. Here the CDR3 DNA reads TGTGCCAGCAGCGTGGGGCCCGCGTACAATGAGCAGTTCTTC.

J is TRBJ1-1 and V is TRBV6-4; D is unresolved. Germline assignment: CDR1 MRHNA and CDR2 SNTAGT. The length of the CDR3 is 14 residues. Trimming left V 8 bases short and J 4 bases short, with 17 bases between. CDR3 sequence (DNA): TGTGCCAGCCGGCCCTCGGGGTACGGCACTGAAGCTTTCTTT. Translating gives CASRPSGYGTEAFF.

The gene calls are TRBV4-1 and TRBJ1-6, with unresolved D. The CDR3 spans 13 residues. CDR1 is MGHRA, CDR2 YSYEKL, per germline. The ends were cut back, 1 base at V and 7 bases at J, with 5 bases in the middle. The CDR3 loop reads CASSQVGNSPLHF. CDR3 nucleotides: TGCGCCAGCAGCCAAGTTGGGAATTCACCCCTCCACTTT.

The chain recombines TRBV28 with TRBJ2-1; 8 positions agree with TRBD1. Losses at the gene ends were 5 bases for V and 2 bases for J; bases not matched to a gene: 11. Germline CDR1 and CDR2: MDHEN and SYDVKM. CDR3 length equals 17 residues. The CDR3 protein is CASSTDRGLETYNEQFF. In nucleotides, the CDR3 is TGTGCCAGCAGTACAGACAGGGGATTAGAGACCTACAATGAGCAGTTCTTC.

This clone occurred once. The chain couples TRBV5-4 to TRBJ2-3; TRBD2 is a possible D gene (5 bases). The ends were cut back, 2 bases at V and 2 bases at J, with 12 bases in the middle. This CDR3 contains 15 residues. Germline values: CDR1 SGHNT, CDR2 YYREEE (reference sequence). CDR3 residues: CASSFGMVFTDTQYF. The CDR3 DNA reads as TGTGCCAGCAGCTTCGGGATGGTATTCACAGATACGCAGTATTTT.

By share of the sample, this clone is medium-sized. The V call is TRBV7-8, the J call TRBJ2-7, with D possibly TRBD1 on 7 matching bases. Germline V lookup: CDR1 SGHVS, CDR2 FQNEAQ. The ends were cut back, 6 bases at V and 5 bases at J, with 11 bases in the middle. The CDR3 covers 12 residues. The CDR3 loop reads CASSSRGDEQYF. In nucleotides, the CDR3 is TGTGCCAGCAGTTCCAGGGGGGACGAGCAGTACTTC.

CDR3 loop: CASSPPYGGPSYNEQFF. In nucleotides, the CDR3 is TGTGCCAGCAGCCCCCCTTACGGGGGGCCCTCCTACAATGAGCAGTTCTTC. V is TRBV7-9 and J is TRBJ2-1, with a weak D call TRBD2 (7 bases). The V end was cut by 5 bases, the J end by 0 bases, with 17 bases between. This CDR3 has 17 amino acids. Germline V gives CDR1 SEHNR, CDR2 FQNEAQ (reference sequence).

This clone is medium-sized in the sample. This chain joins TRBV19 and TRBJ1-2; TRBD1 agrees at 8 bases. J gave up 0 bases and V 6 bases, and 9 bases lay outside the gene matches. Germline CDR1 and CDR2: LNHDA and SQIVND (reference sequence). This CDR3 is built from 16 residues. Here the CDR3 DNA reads TGTGCCAGTAGCCCTAACGGACAGGGTGCTAACTATGGCTACACCTTC. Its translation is CASSPNGQGANYGYTF.

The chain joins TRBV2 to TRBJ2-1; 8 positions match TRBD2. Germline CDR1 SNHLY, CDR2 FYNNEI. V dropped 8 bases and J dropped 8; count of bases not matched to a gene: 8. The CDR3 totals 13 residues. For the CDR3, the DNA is TGTGCCAGCCCGCTAGCGGGTACGGATGAGCAGTTCTTC. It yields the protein CASPLAGTDEQFF.

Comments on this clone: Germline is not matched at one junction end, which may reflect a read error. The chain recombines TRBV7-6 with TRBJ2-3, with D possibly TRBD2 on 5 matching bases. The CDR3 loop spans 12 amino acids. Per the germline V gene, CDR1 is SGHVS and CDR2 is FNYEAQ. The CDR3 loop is CASSLAGDAQYF. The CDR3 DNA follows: TGTGCCAGCAGCTTAGCGGGAGATGCGCAGTATTTT.

The chain's CDR3 is CASSLSMNTEAFF. CDR3 nucleotides: TGCGCCAGCAGCTTGAGCATGAACACTGAAGCTTTCTTT. The chain is built from TRBV5-1 and TRBJ1-1; D not certain. Germline CDR1 reads SGHRS; CDR2 reads YFSETQ. The CDR3 has 13 amino acids. Between the trimmed V and J ends, which lost 1 base and 0 bases, there was a span of 4 bases. Combining the CDR3 with reference TRBV5-1 and TRBJ1-1 gives the whole variable domain KAGVTQTPRYLIKTRGQQVTLSCSPISGHRSVSWYQQTPGQGLQFLFEYFSETQRNKGNFPGRFSGRQFSNSRSEMNVSTLELGDSALYLCASSLSMNTEAFFGQGTRLTVV.

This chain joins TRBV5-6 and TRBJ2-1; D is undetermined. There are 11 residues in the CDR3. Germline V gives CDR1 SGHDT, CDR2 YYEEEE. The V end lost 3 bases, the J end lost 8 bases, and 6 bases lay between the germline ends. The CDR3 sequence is CASSWVDEQFF. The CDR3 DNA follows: TGTGCCAGCAGCTGGGTGGATGAGCAGTTCTTC.